This T cell receptor (beta chain) was captured by sequencing in a study of T cells in Graves' hyperthyroidism and ophthalmopathy. Study results and caveats: Most clonotypes that expanded in the thyroid above 0.001 also showed up in blood.

Comment on this clonotype: What it recognizes is unknown.

These patients, aged 18 to 65, had recently diagnosed hyperthyroidism lasting under 2 months. Patients showing uncontrolled infection, other autoimmune disease, pregnancy or lactation were ineligible. Using around 10 ml of fresh peripheral blood, PBMCs were prepared. RNA transcripts were the template for amplifying TCR beta CDR3 regions. TCR CDR3 regions were first amplified by RT-PCR with HTBI primers. TCRdb re-called the multiplex PCR reads with MiXCR, one entry per CDR3 protein. The sample records about 360,000 distinct CDR3 sequences, roughly an eighth being singletons. Trimming cost V 2 bases and J 6 bases, with 9 bases left between them. Germline assignment: CDR1 LGHNA and CDR2 YNFKEQ. This CDR3 contains 13 residues.

The receptor comes from a woman aged 18 to 35 with Graves' hyperthyroidism. The V call is TRBV4-2, the J call TRBJ2-3, with D tentatively TRBD2 (6 bases). The sequenced sample consisted of blood. CDR3 DNA sequence: TGTGCCAGCAGCCAACCGGGGGAGGATACGCAGTATTTT. It is translated as CASSQPGEDTQYF.